This T cell receptor (beta chain) was recovered during a study of T cells in Graves' hyperthyroidism and ophthalmopathy. This clonotype came up many times. What it recognizes is unknown. The TCR beta CDR3 regions underwent amplification using RNA transcripts as the source. The study used the HTBI primer set for a first-round RT-PCR of the TCR CDR3. TCRdb reprocessed the multiplex PCR reads with MiXCR, giving one entry per CDR3 protein. The repertoire holds 500,000 to 600,000 distinct CDR3 sequences, with about 45% as singletons. V was cut by 2 bases and J by 4 bases, with 8 bases left in between. The CDR3 has 13 amino acids. Patients were aged 18 to 65, had disease duration under 2 months, and had newly diagnosed hyperthyroidism. Lactation, pregnancy, other autoimmune disease or uncontrolled infection excluded patients. Study results and limitations: Ophthalmopathy was model-predicted a median approximately six months pre-onset. A 13 V-J model separated ophthalmopathy from stable hyperthyroidism.

Material for sequencing was peripheral blood or thyroid tissue (not recorded which). The chain uses TRBV12-3 or TRBV12-4 and TRBJ1-2; perhaps TRBD1 as D (5 bases). The receptor's source is a woman younger than 30 with Graves' hyperthyroidism. The CDR3, as DNA: TGTGCCAGCAGTTTACAGGGCTCCTATGGCTACACCTTC. This sequence encodes CASSLQGSYGYTF.